This T cell receptor beta chain was sequenced in a study of blood T cell repertoires in COVID-19 (dated by TCRdb to 2018 to 2020). Context from the whole study: Samples covering the acute and convalescent phases of COVID-19 were provided by collaborators in the United States, Italy and Spain. Samples came from the ongoing ImmuneRACE study (first 160 participants) plus 1,254 subjects from 6 global collaborators. The prospective study material was composed of cDNA or gDNA derived from T cells, B-cell-depleted T cells, or PBMCs. The dataset comprised deeply sampled blood TCRbeta repertoires from subjects exposed to, actively infected with, or recovered from COVID-19. The repertoires were released in a freely available public database meant as a resource for research on the immune response to SARS-CoV-2. Where available, HLA class I and class II types were obtained from metadata supplied by the sample provider rather than from assay-based typing. The sample metadata nearly always contained a de-identified subject ID, COVID-19 status, age in years and sex. The full study reports these points: The quantity of clinical and demographic metadata differed by source and by participant and was supplied without curation.

Taken from cysteine to phenylalanine, the CDR3 has 11 residues. The entry retains the CDR3 DNA only, 33 bases that are in frame from base 1. CDR1 DFQATT and CDR2 SNEGSKA were looked up in the germline V gene (reference sequence). The junction carries 16 bases between V and J, which are trimmed by 7 bases and 13 bases respectively. The collaborating institutions used their own protocols to collect whole blood in K2EDTA tubes. For TCRbeta analysis, collaborators shipped samples in one of three forms: frozen whole blood, isolated PBMCs, or DNA extracted from either of those sample types. The immunoSEQ Assay, a bias-controlled multiplex PCR, was used to amplify TCRbeta CDR3 regions from genomic DNA. As for how the authors treated the data: Nucleated cell counts per sample were estimated from amplification of reference gene primers within the assay. To quantify the absolute abundance of each unique TCRbeta CDR3 rearrangement, sequence reads were collapsed and filtered. For each sample, productive Simpson clonality was calculated as the square root of Simpson's diversity index across productive rearrangements. TCRdb stores this immuneACCESS table with in-frame sequences only. Part of the clones is absent; in the studies checked, under half of the shortfall reflects unresolved V genes, and no reason is known for the rest. The V and J calls and clone size were taken over from that table, and D and trimming were inferred from the DNA. For this sample the table gives over 120,000 clones, of which approximately 88% were detected only once. 1.5% to 2% of the sample rests with the top ten.

Points on this clone: Which antigen it targets is not known. No much larger clonotype is one base removed from it; base qualities were not supplied.

The TCR sequence derives from a woman between 45 and 65 years old with acute or convalescent COVID-19. The chain links TRBV20-1 with TRBJ2-2; TRBD2 is possibly the D segment (6 matching bases). Material for sequencing was peripheral blood. CDR3 reads: CSVPVGGLLFF. The DNA is TGCAGTGTTCCGGTGGGGGGTCTGCTGTTTTTT.